The 2 T cell receptor beta chains below were found in one sample sequenced in a study of TIL therapy for anti-PD-1-resistant metastatic lung cancer. The time point denotes: pre-treatment sample, taken before nivolumab and TIL therapy. This was the immunoSEQ v3 assay. TCRdb's table, derived via immunoSEQ multiplex PCR, lists solely in-frame clones and lacks some. The sample carries under 70,000 clones, around 86% recorded once. This specimen consisted of blood, obtained at baseline. All receptors derive from a person between 25 and 80 years old with non-small cell lung cancer.

The chain combines TRBV10-3 with TRBJ1-1, with D maybe TRBD1 (5 bases). Germline V CDR1 and CDR2: ENHRY, SYGVKD. V gave up 6 bases and J gave up 4 bases, with 12 bases separating them. The length of the CDR3 is 13 residues. The CDR3 DNA sequence: TGTGCCATCAGACAGGAATTGGCCACTGAAGCTTTCTTT. Protein sequence: CAIRQELATEAFF.

The chain joins TRBV30 to TRBJ1-1; possibly TRBD1 for D (6 bases). Germline V gene lookup returns CDR1 GTSNPN and CDR2 SVGIG (reference sequence). Trimming cost V 5 bases and J 1 base, with 17 bases left between them. This CDR3 has 15 residues. This chain's CDR3 is CAWVTGVIGNTEAFF. CDR3 in DNA: TGTGCCTGGGTGACAGGAGTAATTGGGAACACTGAAGCTTTCTTT.